These T cell receptor beta chains were read from a single sample in a study of blood T cell repertoires in COVID-19. Profiled with immunoSEQ multiplex PCR; TCRdb holds only in-frame clones, not every one. The sample has about 280,000 clones, 85% seen once. The sample was PBMCs or T cells enriched from blood (not recorded which). The receptors here all came from a woman aged 45 to 65 who had recovered from COVID-19. The CDR3 runs from the conserved cysteine through the conserved F or W. The D gene is left open where the match is weak. A clone size is listed for some rows: how often the clone was seen (once, few, many), or a class if it is expanded.

d_gene: -
abundance: few
v_gene: TRBV14
j_gene: TRBJ1-2
CDR3aa: CASSQLNYGYTF
CDR3nt: TGTGCCAGCAGCCAACTTAACTATGGCTACACCTTC

d_gene: -
abundance: -
v_gene: TRBV5-4
j_gene: TRBJ1-4
CDR3aa: CASSLGQGEKLFF
CDR3nt: TGTGCCAGCAGCTTGGGGCAGGGTGAAAAACTGTTTTTT

d_gene: TRBD1
abundance: -
v_gene: TRBV5-8
j_gene: TRBJ1-3
CDR3aa: CASSLTRGRGGNTIYF
CDR3nt: TGTGCCAGCAGCTTAACTAGGGGGCGCGGTGGAAACACCATATATTTT

d_gene: -
abundance: -
v_gene: TRBV24-1
j_gene: TRBJ2-1
CDR3aa: CATSDPGDKGRNEQFF
CDR3nt: TGTGCCACCAGTGATCCCGGGGATAAGGGTCGCAATGAGCAGTTCTTC

d_gene: TRBD2
abundance: once
v_gene: TRBV4-1
j_gene: TRBJ2-5
CDR3aa: CASSQDRGESQETQYF
CDR3nt: TGCGCCAGCAGCCAAGATCGGGGGGAAAGTCAAGAGACCCAGTACTTC

d_gene: -
abundance: -
v_gene: TRBV4-1
j_gene: TRBJ1-2
CDR3aa: CASSAHRGFSEGYTF
CDR3nt: TGCGCCAGCAGCGCCCACCGGGGTTTCTCGGAAGGCTACACCTTC

d_gene: -
abundance: once
v_gene: TRBV6-2/TRBV6-3
j_gene: TRBJ1-5
CDR3aa: CASSTYWAGRSNQPQHF
CDR3nt: TGTGCCAGCAGCACGTATTGGGCAGGGCGAAGCAATCAGCCCCAGCATTTT

d_gene: TRBD1
abundance: -
v_gene: TRBV28
j_gene: TRBJ1-4
CDR3aa: CASRDPPGQSNEKLFF
CDR3nt: TGTGCCAGCAGAGATCCCCCGGGACAGAGTAATGAAAAACTGTTTTTT

d_gene: TRBD1
abundance: -
v_gene: TRBV7-6
j_gene: TRBJ2-1
CDR3aa: CASSLLAGTGGYEQFF
CDR3nt: TGTGCCAGCAGCTTACTTGCCGGGACAGGGGGCTATGAGCAGTTCTTC

d_gene: -
abundance: -
v_gene: TRBV20-1
j_gene: TRBJ2-7
CDR3aa: CSAPDGYEQYF
CDR3nt: TGCAGTGCTCCCGACGGGTACGAGCAGTACTTC

d_gene: -
abundance: -
v_gene: TRBV10-2
j_gene: TRBJ1-1
CDR3aa: CASSDLRGLANTEAFF
CDR3nt: TGCGCCAGCAGTGATCTGAGGGGGTTAGCGAACACTGAAGCTTTCTTT

d_gene: -
abundance: -
v_gene: TRBV6-6
j_gene: TRBJ2-6
CDR3aa: CASSSNRVAGANVLTF
CDR3nt: TGTGCCAGCAGTTCTAACAGGGTAGCCGGGGCCAACGTCCTGACTTTC

d_gene: -
abundance: -
v_gene: TRBV10-2
j_gene: TRBJ1-1
CDR3aa: CASSSEVGHTAFF
CDR3nt: TGCGCCAGCAGCTCCGAGGTGGGTCACACAGCTTTCTTT

d_gene: -
abundance: -
v_gene: TRBV7-3
j_gene: TRBJ2-1
CDR3aa: CASSLTDYNEQFF
CDR3nt: TGTGCCAGCAGCCTGACAGACTACAATGAGCAGTTCTTC

d_gene: TRBD1
abundance: -
v_gene: TRBV14
j_gene: TRBJ1-4
CDR3aa: CASSPDRVKKLFF
CDR3nt: TGTGCCAGCAGCCCGGACAGGGTAAAAAAACTGTTTTTT

d_gene: -
abundance: -
v_gene: TRBV7-8
j_gene: TRBJ1-5
CDR3aa: CASSRPGQPQHF
CDR3nt: TGTGCCAGCAGCCGACCGGGACAGCCCCAGCATTTT

d_gene: -
abundance: -
v_gene: TRBV29-1
j_gene: TRBJ1-2
CDR3aa: CSVERQLYGYTF
CDR3nt: TGCAGCGTTGAAAGACAGCTCTATGGCTACACCTTC

d_gene: -
abundance: -
v_gene: TRBV3-1/TRBV3-2
j_gene: TRBJ1-3
CDR3aa: CASSQVRSTPSGNTIYF
CDR3nt: TGTGCCAGCAGCCAAGTAAGGAGTACACCCTCTGGAAACACCATATATTTT

d_gene: TRBD2
abundance: few
v_gene: TRBV11-1
j_gene: TRBJ2-7
CDR3aa: CASSLPSGTYEQYF
CDR3nt: TGTGCCAGCAGCTTACCTAGCGGAACCTACGAGCAGTACTTC

d_gene: -
abundance: once
v_gene: TRBV5-1
j_gene: TRBJ1-1
CDR3aa: CASSLAGGTNTEAFF
CDR3nt: TGCGCCAGCAGCTTGGCCGGGGGTACCAACACTGAAGCTTTCTTT

d_gene: TRBD2
abundance: once
v_gene: TRBV6-5
j_gene: TRBJ2-3
CDR3aa: CASTPPRGGADTQYF
CDR3nt: TGTGCCAGCACCCCCCCCCGGGGGGGGGCAGATACGCAGTATTTT

d_gene: -
abundance: -
v_gene: TRBV30
j_gene: TRBJ2-2
CDR3aa: CARSRNTGELFF
CDR3nt: TGTGCCCGGTCGAGGAACACCGGGGAGCTGTTTTTT

d_gene: -
abundance: -
v_gene: TRBV13
j_gene: TRBJ1-4
CDR3aa: CASSLTETTNEKLFF
CDR3nt: TGTGCCAGCAGCTTGACTGAGACAACTAATGAAAAACTGTTTTTT

d_gene: TRBD1
abundance: once
v_gene: TRBV5-1
j_gene: TRBJ2-1
CDR3aa: CASSLARSTGDEQFF
CDR3nt: TGCGCCAGCAGCTTGGCCAGGTCGACAGGGGATGAGCAGTTCTTC

d_gene: TRBD1
abundance: -
v_gene: TRBV28
j_gene: TRBJ1-1
CDR3aa: CASSTWTGVPEAFF
CDR3nt: TGTGCCAGCAGTACCTGGACAGGGGTTCCTGAAGCTTTCTTT

d_gene: TRBD1
abundance: -
v_gene: TRBV27
j_gene: TRBJ1-1
CDR3aa: CASRARTGAFF
CDR3nt: TGTGCCAGCAGAGCCCGGACAGGGGCTTTCTTT

d_gene: -
abundance: -
v_gene: TRBV11-2
j_gene: TRBJ2-5
CDR3aa: CASSLQETQYF
CDR3nt: TGTGCCAGCAGCCTTCAAGAGACCCAGTACTTC

d_gene: TRBD1
abundance: -
v_gene: TRBV6-2/TRBV6-3
j_gene: TRBJ1-2
CDR3aa: CASSPGQGRSYTF
CDR3nt: TGTGCCAGCAGTCCCGGACAGGGACGGAGCTACACCTTC

d_gene: -
abundance: -
v_gene: TRBV2
j_gene: TRBJ2-3
CDR3aa: CASSERQAYTDTQYF
CDR3nt: TGTGCCAGCAGTGAAAGGCAGGCCTACACAGATACGCAGTATTTT

d_gene: -
abundance: -
v_gene: TRBV7-6
j_gene: TRBJ2-3
CDR3aa: CASSLRQSTDTQYF
CDR3nt: TGTGCCAGCAGCTTAAGACAGAGCACAGATACGCAGTATTTT